One and the same sample provided the 26 T cell receptor beta chains below, sequenced in a study of blood T cell repertoires in COVID-19 (dated by TCRdb to about 2020). The library was generated by the immunoSEQ multiplex PCR assay. TCRdb limited this immuneACCESS table to in-frame rearrangements with V and J called. A share of clones is missing; checked studies link under half to unresolved V genes, and the rest is unexplained. The sample data list 150,000 to 200,000 clones, and more than 75% of these were observed just once. The biggest ten clones account for approximately 4.5% of the sample. Material for sequencing was peripheral blood. The origin of the receptors is a human donor in a cohort sampled during active COVID-19.

V usage is TRBV19 and J usage is TRBJ2-6, with D possibly TRBD1 on 6 matching bases. Trimming cost V 6 bases and J 0 bases, with 9 bases left between them. This CDR3 is built from 15 residues. CDR1 and CDR2 (germline): LNHDA, SQIVND (reference sequence). This CDR3 reads CASRNRDSGANVLTF. CDR3 DNA sequence: TGTGCCAGTAGAAACAGGGACTCTGGGGCCAACGTCCTGACTTTC. The full variable domain, with the rest looked up from reference TRBV19 and TRBJ2-6, is DGGITQSPKYLFRKEGQNVTLSCEQNLNHDAMYWYRQDPGQGLRLIYYSQIVNDFQKGDIAEGYSVSREKKESFPLTVTSAQKNPTAFYLCASRNRDSGANVLTFGAGSRLTVL.

This chain connects TRBV28 to TRBJ1-1, with D perhaps matching TRBD1 (5 bases). V lost 3 bases and J lost 5, with 10 bases in between. The CDR3 consists of 13 residues. Germline CDR1 reads MDHEN; CDR2 reads SYDVKM. For the CDR3, the DNA is TGTGCCAGCAGTTTGGGGGGGATGACTGAAGCTTTCTTT. As protein: CASSLGGMTEAFF.

This clone came up a few times. V gene TRBV30 combines with J gene TRBJ1-1; TRBD1 might be the D (5 bases). This CDR3 is built from 13 residues. CDR1 and CDR2 from the germline V gene are GTSNPN and SVGIG (reference sequence). V lost 4 bases and J 1 base, leaving 10 bases between the germline ends. CDR3 nucleotide sequence: TGTGCCTGGAATCGGGGGACGAACACTGAAGCTTTCTTT. Protein: CAWNRGTNTEAFF.

The table lists this clone with a count of one. This chain joins TRBV5-4 and TRBJ2-2, with no clear D. V was pared by 4 bases and J by 4 bases, with 14 bases between. The CDR3 loop spans 15 amino acids. Germline CDR1 reads SGHNT; CDR2 reads YYREEE (reference sequence). The CDR3 region has the DNA TGTGCCAGCAGCCTCTCCGCCTCGGGCACCGGGGAGCTGTTTTTT. It yields the protein CASSLSASGTGELFF.

The chain couples TRBV10-2 to TRBJ2-1, with 7 bases matching TRBD2. Germline V gene lookup returns CDR1 WSHSY and CDR2 SAAADI. Trimming removed 0 bases from V and 11 bases from J; junction bases left unmatched: 4. CDR3 length equals 13 residues. The CDR3: CASSESVGGQQFF. The CDR3 bases are TGCGCCAGCAGTGAGTCGGTGGGAGGGCAGCAGTTCTTC.

The rearrangement uses TRBV24-1 and TRBJ1-4; TRBD1 matches at 7 bases. Germline CDR1 and CDR2: KGHDR and SFDVKD. The CDR3 loop spans 14 amino acids. Losses at the gene ends were 7 bases for V and 4 bases for J; bases not matched to a gene: 5. CDR3 sequence: CATSEGAFNEKLFF. DNA of the CDR3: TGTGCCACCAGCGAGGGGGCGTTTAATGAAAAACTGTTTTTT.

The chain links TRBV5-1 to TRBJ2-1; 16 nucleotides align to TRBD2. V lost 3 bases to trimming and J lost 2 bases; unmatched junction nucleotides: 11. In germline, CDR1 is SGHRS, CDR2 YFSETQ. The CDR3 runs to 20 residues. The CDR3 region is CASSSPGLAGGPFAYNEQFF. The CDR3 DNA reads TGCGCCAGCAGCTCACCGGGACTAGCGGGAGGGCCTTTCGCCTACAATGAGCAGTTCTTC.

This chain uses TRBV19 with TRBJ2-2; a possible D gene is TRBD1 (5 bases). Germline CDR1 LNHDA, CDR2 SQIVND (reference sequence). V was trimmed by 6 bases and J by 1 base, leaving 6 bases between them. The CDR3 totals 13 residues. CDR3 sequence: CASRQVNTGELFF. CDR3 DNA: TGTGCCAGTAGACAGGTGAACACCGGGGAGCTGTTTTTT.

The sample holds one count of this clone. The rearrangement links TRBV12-3 or TRBV12-4 to TRBJ1-1, with D maybe TRBD1 (5 bases). The V gene lost 8 bases and the J gene lost 0 bases, with 10 bases spanning the gap. The CDR3 has 13 residues. The CDR3 DNA reads as TGTGCCAGCTTTGGGGGGATGAACACTGAAGCTTTCTTT. Protein: CASFGGMNTEAFF.

The V call is TRBV19, the J call TRBJ1-2, with D possibly TRBD1 on 5 matching bases. CDR1 LNHDA and CDR2 SQIVND come from the germline V gene (reference sequence). The V gene lost 3 bases and the J gene lost 3 bases, with 11 bases spanning the gap. This CDR3 comprises 14 residues. The CDR3 spells CASSIRQSYYGYTF. The CDR3 DNA is TGTGCCAGTAGTATCAGACAGTCGTACTATGGCTACACCTTC.

The rearrangement links TRBV27 to TRBJ2-2; D is ambiguous. Germline loops: CDR1 MNHEY, CDR2 SMNVEV (reference sequence). The length of the CDR3 is 14 residues. V was pared by 6 bases and J by 0 bases, with 8 bases between. CDR3 region: CASRSAANTGELFF. CDR3 in DNA: TGTGCCAGCAGAAGCGCCGCGAACACCGGGGAGCTGTTTTTT.

This rearrangement joins TRBV5-4 to TRBJ2-3, with TRBD2 identical over 9 bases. With V trimmed by 0 bases and J by 4 bases, 6 bases remained unmatched. Germline CDR1 reads SGHNT; CDR2 reads YYREEE (reference sequence). The CDR3 loop spans 16 amino acids. CDR3 nucleotides: TGTGCCAGCAGCTTGGCGGCGGGAGGGCGGGCAGATACGCAGTATTTT. Translating it yields CASSLAAGGRADTQYF.

The chain combines TRBV19 with TRBJ2-2; D unresolved. This CDR3 has 14 residues. Looked up from germline, CDR1 is LNHDA and CDR2 is SQIVND (reference sequence). Trimming stripped 3 bases from V and 1 base from J, with 6 bases between. This CDR3 is CASSIRQNTGELFF. The DNA of the CDR3 is TGTGCCAGTAGTATCAGGCAGAACACCGGGGAGCTGTTTTTT.

The V call is TRBV6-5, the J call TRBJ1-5; no clear D. Germline loops: CDR1 MNHEY, CDR2 SVGAGI. The CDR3 is 15 amino acids. Trimming cost V 5 bases and J 0 bases, with 11 bases left between them. CDR3 loop: CASSPLQNSNQPQHF. The CDR3 region has the DNA TGTGCCAGCAGTCCGCTCCAGAATAGCAATCAGCCCCAGCATTTT.

The chain uses TRBV6-5 and TRBJ1-1; D is ambiguous. Trimming left V 9 bases short and J 3 bases short, with 11 bases between. This CDR3 is built from 12 residues. Germline loops: CDR1 MNHEY, CDR2 SVGAGI. The CDR3 nucleotides read TGTGCCAGTCAAAGCTTGTACACTGAAGCTTTCTTT. This encodes CASQSLYTEAFF.

This chain uses TRBV2 with TRBJ1-1; 8 nucleotides agree with TRBD1. With 5 bases clipped from V and 0 bases from J, the junction kept 2 bases outside the gene matches. From germline, CDR1 is SNHLY and CDR2 FYNNEI. CDR3 length: 14 amino acids. The CDR3 DNA is TGTGCCAGCAGTTGGACAGGGTTGAACACTGAAGCTTTCTTT. Protein sequence: CASSWTGLNTEAFF.

There are a few counts of this clone. This chain uses TRBV4-1 with TRBJ2-7, with 7 bases aligning to TRBD2. V gave up 4 bases and J gave up 4 bases; unmatched junction bases: 10. CDR1 MGHRA and CDR2 YSYEKL come from the germline V gene. The CDR3 spans 15 residues. CDR3 nucleotide sequence: TGCGCCAGCAGCCCCGGGACTACCCGGAGTTACGAGCAGTACTTC. Translation: CASSPGTTRSYEQYF.

The chain employs TRBV7-9 and TRBJ2-5; D ambiguous. V was pared by 2 bases and J by 0 bases, with 10 bases between. Germline lookup yields CDR1 SEHNR and CDR2 FQNEAQ (reference sequence). The length of the CDR3 is 15 residues. The CDR3 region is CASSLTRLYQETQYF. The CDR3, as DNA: TGTGCCAGCAGCTTAACCCGACTGTACCAAGAGACCCAGTACTTC.

The gene calls are TRBV6-6 and TRBJ2-5; 11 nucleotides agree with TRBD2. The V gene's germline CDR1 is MNHNY and CDR2 SVGAGI (reference sequence). The CDR3 length is 16 residues. V shed 8 bases and J 4 bases; nucleotides not matched to a gene: 12. The CDR3 reads CASARRGSGGVETQYF. The DNA of the CDR3 is TGTGCCAGCGCCCGACGAGGTAGCGGGGGGGTAGAGACCCAGTACTTC.

The chain employs TRBV5-1 and TRBJ2-7; 10 bases match TRBD1. Losses at the gene ends were 2 bases for V and 5 bases for J; bases not matched to a gene: 10. Germline V lookup: CDR1 SGHRS, CDR2 YFSETQ. CDR3 length: 16 residues. The CDR3 spells CASSLFPSGQGNEQYF. The CDR3 region has the DNA TGCGCCAGCAGCTTATTCCCTTCGGGACAGGGGAACGAGCAGTACTTC.

The chain is built from TRBV3-1 (or the pseudogene TRBV3-2) and TRBJ2-7; 14 positions agree with TRBD2. V lost 0 bases, J lost 3 bases, and 10 bases stayed unmatched. The CDR3 sequence is 19 residues long. Per the germline V gene, CDR1 is LGHDT and CDR2 is YNNKEL (reference sequence). The CDR3 region is CASSQEDPGLAGEVYEQYF. Here the CDR3 DNA reads TGTGCCAGCAGCCAAGAGGACCCGGGACTAGCGGGAGAAGTCTACGAGCAGTACTTC.

The chain is built from TRBV5-1 and TRBJ1-2; no definite D call. CDR1 SGHRS and CDR2 YFSETQ come from the germline V gene. V was cut by 3 bases and J by 1 base, with 10 bases left in between. The CDR3 runs to 14 residues. CDR3 residues: CASSYREFNYGYTF. For the CDR3, the DNA is TGCGCCAGCAGCTACCGGGAGTTTAACTATGGCTACACCTTC.

CDR3 protein: CASSPRLRLAGGNEQFF. The DNA for the CDR3 is TGTGCCAGCAGCCCTCGTCTTCGACTAGCGGGGGGGAATGAGCAGTTCTTC. J is TRBJ2-1 and V is TRBV3-1 (or the pseudogene TRBV3-2), with 14 bases identical to TRBD2. Germline assignment: CDR1 LGHDT and CDR2 YNNKEL (reference sequence). The CDR3 contains 17 residues. Trimming removed 4 bases from V and 7 bases from J; junction bases left unmatched: 9.

This clone was counted between two and nine times. V and J are TRBV2 and TRBJ2-5; D perhaps matches TRBD2 (6 bases). CDR1 and CDR2 from the germline V gene are SNHLY and FYNNEI. Trimming removed 3 bases from V and 5 bases from J, with 22 bases in between. There are 17 residues in the CDR3. CDR3 in DNA: TGTGCCAGCAGTGATGGGGCGGGGCGTGAGGTGGTGGAGACCCAGTACTTC. Amino acid sequence: CASSDGAGREVVETQYF.

This clone was recorded only once. The J gene is TRBJ1-4, the V gene TRBV4-1, with D possibly being TRBD1 (6 bases). This CDR3 has 17 amino acids. CDR1 is MGHRA and CDR2 is YSYEKL in the germline V gene. Trimming took off 4 bases at V and 0 bases at J, with 15 bases between the two ends. CDR3 nucleotides: TGCGCCAGCAGCCCGGGGACAATAGATGCAACTAATGAAAAACTGTTTTTT. It specifies CASSPGTIDATNEKLFF.

The chain uses TRBV19 and TRBJ1-2; TRBD1 matches 7 bases. The V and J ends lost 4 bases and 8 bases, in that order; junction bases with no gene match: 4. The CDR3 covers 12 residues. The germline V gene has CDR1 LNHDA and CDR2 SQIVND (reference sequence). The CDR3 region has the DNA TGTGCCAGTAGTAAACAGGGGAGAGGCTACACCTTC. Translating gives CASSKQGRGYTF.